This T cell receptor (beta chain) was captured by sequencing in a study of blood T cell repertoires in COVID-19. Per the study methods: Reference gene primer amplification yielded estimated nucleated cell counts. TCRdb's copy holds only in-frame clones and misses some; the assay was immunoSEQ multiplex PCR. V, J and clone size reflect that table, while D and trimming were determined from the DNA. Of 70,000 to 95,000 clones listed, 85% to 90% are singletons. The V gene's germline CDR1 is SGHRS and CDR2 YFSETQ. CDR3 size: 16 residues. V lost 0 bases and J lost 5, with 17 bases in between. The chain joins TRBV5-1 to TRBJ2-5; D perhaps matches TRBD1 (5 bases). The receptor's source is a woman over 75 with acute or convalescent COVID-19. Material for sequencing was peripheral blood. The CDR3: CASSLEGSQVGETQYF. The DNA of the CDR3 is TGCGCCAGCAGCTTGGAGGGGTCGCAGGTAGGGGAGACCCAGTACTTC.